The present T cell receptor beta chain was sequenced within a study of blood T cells in healthy people across ages. The CDR3 totals 14 residues. The germline V gene has CDR1 SNHLY and CDR2 FYNNEI. V lost 8 bases and J lost 5, with 15 bases in between. Sample-barcoded 5' priming and a J-beta primer mix drove a second PCR of roughly 6 to 12 cycles. TCRdb reanalysed the 5' RACE reads using MiXCR and keeps one entry per CDR3 protein. The sample holds fewer than 950,000 distinct CDR3 sequences, roughly 34% seen once. The sample was blood. The chain joins TRBV2 to TRBJ2-2, with no clear D. The source of this sequence is a man between 18 and 29 years old in good health. The CDR3 spells CASGVSWGTGELFF. As DNA, the CDR3 is TGTGCCAGCGGAGTGAGTTGGGGTACCGGGGAGCTGTTTTTT.